This T cell receptor (beta chain) was recovered during a study of T cell responses to AZD1222 COVID-19 vaccine. Germline CDR1 SNHLY, CDR2 FYNNEI. This CDR3 contains 13 residues. Trimming pared 10 bases from V and 3 bases from J, leaving 14 bases between. The assay was immunoSEQ multiplex PCR, and TCRdb's table has in-frame clones only and misses some. This repertoire shows about 100,000 clones, about 88% found once; its top ten account for about 1.8%. This chain joins TRBV2 and TRBJ2-3; perhaps TRBD2 as D (6 bases). The TCR originated in an adult in good health. The material sequenced was peripheral blood, taken on day 0 of AZD1222 vaccination. The CDR3 DNA sequence: TGTGCCACCAAACGGGGGTTAACAGATACGCAGTATTTT. It yields the protein CATKRGLTDTQYF.